Each of the 30 T cell receptor beta chains below was sequenced from the same sample in a study of blood T cell repertoires in COVID-19. Libraries were prepared by immunoSEQ multiplex PCR; TCRdb keeps only in-frame clonotypes and omits some of them. This sample has approximately 250,000 clones, with over 80% found just once. Source material: PBMCs or T cells enriched from blood (not recorded which). These receptors all stem from a woman aged 40 to 50 who had been exposed to COVID-19.

This sequence joins TRBV3-1 (or the pseudogene TRBV3-2) and TRBJ1-6; no clear D. Germline CDR1 reads LGHDT; CDR2 reads YNNKEL (reference sequence). The germline V and J ends were trimmed by 3 bases and 16 bases, with 13 bases remaining between them. This CDR3 comprises 12 residues. CDR3 nucleotide sequence: TGTGCCAGCAGCCACCCGACCGGGGAACTCCACTTT. Its protein is CASSHPTGELHF.

The rearrangement uses TRBV7-9 and TRBJ1-4; tentatively, D is TRBD1 (5 bases). The CDR3 is 16 amino acids. CDR1 and CDR2 (germline): SEHNR, FQNEAQ (reference sequence). V was shortened by 3 bases and J by 5 bases, with 16 bases between the two germline ends. CDR3 in amino acids: CASSFLRPGQNEKLFF. The CDR3 region has the DNA TGTGCCAGCAGCTTCCTTCGTCCAGGGCAAAATGAAAAACTGTTTTTT.

The CDR3 DNA is TGTGCCAGCAGGACAGGGGGAGGCTACGAGCAGTACTTC. Its protein product is CASRTGGGYEQYF. The chain has TRBV7-8 and TRBJ2-7; 9 bases align to TRBD1. V dropped 6 bases and J dropped 3; count of bases not matched to a gene: 3. This CDR3 spans 13 amino acids. CDR1 is SGHVS, CDR2 FQNEAQ, per germline.

J is TRBJ2-3 and V is TRBV6-4, with 10 bases identical to TRBD1. The germline gives CDR1 MRHNA, CDR2 SNTAGT. The CDR3 loop spans 14 amino acids. Losses at the gene ends were 7 bases for V and 6 bases for J; bases not matched to a gene: 7. This chain's CDR3 is CASKRDRGSDTQYF. The DNA of the CDR3 is TGTGCCAGCAAAAGGGACAGGGGATCCGATACGCAGTATTTT.

The chain joins TRBV3-1 (or the pseudogene TRBV3-2) to TRBJ1-2, with D unresolved. The CDR3 has 16 residues. Germline V lookup: CDR1 LGHDT, CDR2 YNNKEL (reference sequence). Trimming removed 3 bases at V and 4 bases at J, with 18 bases between. For the CDR3, the DNA is TGTGCCAGCAGCCAGACGACTACCCCCATGGGCTATGGCTACACCTTC. Protein product: CASSQTTTPMGYGYTF.

The chain combines TRBV18 with TRBJ2-7, with D possibly being TRBD1 (6 bases). V was cut by 0 bases and J by 1 base, with 10 bases left in between. CDR1 is KGHSH and CDR2 is LQKENI in the germline V gene. The CDR3 loop spans 15 amino acids. CDR3 nucleotides: TGTGCCAGCTCACCACCGAACAGGGATTCCTACGAGCAGTACTTC. It yields the protein CASSPPNRDSYEQYF.

This clone was observed once. The CDR3, as DNA: TGTGCCAGCAGTCGAGCGGGGGGGACGCAAGAGACCCAGTACTTC. Translating it yields CASSRAGGTQETQYF. This chain joins TRBV2 and TRBJ2-5; TRBD2 matches 10 bases. The V gene's germline CDR1 is SNHLY and CDR2 FYNNEI. V trimming: 5 bases; J trimming: 2 bases; junction bases outside the gene matches: 5. The CDR3 contains 15 residues.

The gene calls are TRBV19 and TRBJ1-2; 8 nucleotides align to TRBD1. This CDR3 has 14 amino acids. Germline CDR1 LNHDA, CDR2 SQIVND (reference sequence). J lost 3 bases, V lost 5 bases, and 5 bases had no gene match. In DNA, the CDR3 is TGTGCCAGTAGTCCAATGACAGGGGACTATGGCTACACCTTC. Its translation: CASSPMTGDYGYTF.

About this clone: This CDR3 is also generated by other DNA sequences in the sample. This chain links TRBV28 with TRBJ1-2; no clear D gene. Germline V gene data show CDR1 as MDHEN and CDR2 as SYDVKM. Trimming removed 3 bases at V and 3 bases at J, with 2 bases between. The CDR3 is 11 amino acids. In DNA, the CDR3 is TGTGCCAGCAGTTTCGACTATGGCTACACCTTC. Protein sequence: CASSFDYGYTF.

This clone appeared a few times. The chain uses TRBV3-1 (or the pseudogene TRBV3-2) and TRBJ1-6; 7 nucleotides line up with TRBD1. This CDR3 has 15 residues. Germline loops: CDR1 LGHDT, CDR2 YNNKEL (reference sequence). After removal of 4 bases from V and 6 bases from J, the junction contained 6 bases not matched to a gene. CDR3 sequence: CASSPQTGRNSPLHF. The CDR3 DNA is TGTGCCAGCAGCCCACAGACAGGGCGTAATTCACCCCTCCACTTT.

The V and J genes are TRBV7-3 and TRBJ2-1; no firm D call. The CDR3 length is 14 residues. V lost 5 bases and J lost 10, with 18 bases in between. CDR1 and CDR2 from the germline V gene are SGHTA and FQGTGA. CDR3 sequence reads: CASSPAERSTEQFF. The CDR3 bases are TGTGCCAGCAGCCCCGCAGAACGGAGCACAGAGCAGTTCTTC.

The gene calls are TRBV10-1 and TRBJ1-2, with 11 bases aligning to TRBD1. Trimming removed 3 bases from V and 7 bases from J; junction bases left unmatched: 7. Per germline, CDR1 WNHNN and CDR2 SYGVQD (reference sequence). The CDR3 loop spans 15 amino acids. The CDR3 sequence: CASSDPGQGAFGYTF. The CDR3 DNA follows: TGCGCCAGCAGTGACCCAGGACAGGGGGCTTTTGGCTACACCTTC.

V gene TRBV13 combines with J gene TRBJ1-1; a possible D gene is TRBD1 (5 bases). The CDR3 loop spans 15 amino acids. Germline CDR1 PRHDT, CDR2 FYEKMQ (reference sequence). V lost 5 bases, J lost 5 bases, and 18 bases lay in between. The CDR3 loop is CASSPSGWGKTEAFF. The DNA for the CDR3 is TGTGCCAGCAGCCCCTCAGGGTGGGGTAAAACTGAAGCTTTCTTT.

This chain connects TRBV25-1 to TRBJ1-2; tentatively, D is TRBD1 (5 bases). This CDR3 is built from 14 residues. The ends were cut back, 4 bases at V and 2 bases at J, with 11 bases in the middle. Germline CDR1 reads MGHDK; CDR2 reads SYGVNS. The CDR3 spells CASSGQGSNYGYTF. The DNA for the CDR3 is TGTGCCAGCAGTGGGCAGGGCTCAAACTATGGCTACACCTTC.

This clone occurred a few times. The gene calls are TRBV7-2 and TRBJ1-2; no reliable D call. V was shortened by 6 bases and J by 7 bases, with 6 bases between the two germline ends. Germline V CDR1 and CDR2: SGHTA, FQGNSA. The CDR3 is made up of 10 amino acids. The CDR3 here is CASREFGYTF. CDR3 sequence (DNA): TGTGCCAGCAGGGAGTTTGGCTACACCTTC.

The J gene is TRBJ1-2, the V gene TRBV25-1; 9 bases match TRBD1. This CDR3 region has 14 residues. Germline V gene lookup returns CDR1 MGHDK and CDR2 SYGVNS. Germline trimming cut 3 bases from V and 4 bases from J; bases unmatched to any gene: 3. The CDR3 sequence is CASSETGGVYGYTF. Here the CDR3 DNA reads TGTGCCAGCAGTGAGACAGGGGGTGTCTATGGCTACACCTTC.

This sequence joins TRBV18 and TRBJ1-1, with 12 bases that match TRBD1. The junction had 12 bases not matched to a gene; V was cut back by 6 bases and J by 1 base. The CDR3 extends over 18 amino acids. Germline loops: CDR1 KGHSH, CDR2 LQKENI. The CDR3 spells CASSLFTGTGGANTEAFF. CDR3 DNA sequence: TGTGCCAGCTCGCTTTTTACCGGGACAGGGGGCGCGAACACTGAAGCTTTCTTT.

A remark on this clone: The germline gene is not matched at one end of the junction; a read error may be the cause. The chain couples TRBV5-1 to TRBJ2-1, with 9 bases lining up with TRBD2. The CDR3 consists of 14 residues. Germline V CDR1 and CDR2: SGHRS, YFSETQ. The CDR3 reads CASSLLAGENEQFF. Written as DNA, the CDR3 is TGTGCCAGCAGCTTGTTAGCGGGGGAGAACGAGCAGTTCTTC.

The chain links TRBV14 to TRBJ2-7; 11 positions match TRBD2. V lost 1 base and J lost 6; bases outside the gene matches: 11. This CDR3 is 17 amino acids long. Germline CDR1 and CDR2: SGHDN and FVKESK. The CDR3 region has the DNA TGTGCCAGCAGCCAAGGTTGGCTAGCGGGAGGAAGGGGCGAGCAGTACGTC. Translated, it gives CASSQGWLAGGRGEQYV.

The chain couples TRBV12-5 to TRBJ2-2; unclear D gene. CDR1 and CDR2 from the germline V gene are LGHNT and FRNRAP. Trimming pared 0 bases from V and 6 bases from J, leaving 5 bases between. The CDR3 spans 13 residues. CDR3 amino acids: CASGLVLAGELFF. The DNA of the CDR3 is TGTGCTAGTGGTTTGGTACTTGCCGGGGAGCTGTTTTTT.

The V gene is TRBV9, the J gene TRBJ2-1, with D perhaps TRBD2 (5 bases). Trimming pared 4 bases from V and 10 bases from J, leaving 12 bases between. The CDR3 spans 12 residues. The germline CDR1 and CDR2 sequences are SGDLS and YYNGEE. In nucleotides, the CDR3 is TGTGCCAGCAGCAGAGGGCCCGAGGAGCAGTTCTTC. Its translation: CASSRGPEEQFF.

The CDR3 reads CASSRGGPSYEQYF. CDR3 nucleotide sequence: TGTGCCAGCTCAAGGGGGGGGCCTAGTTACGAGCAGTACTTC. The rearrangement uses TRBV3-1 (or the pseudogene TRBV3-2) and TRBJ2-7; tentative D call: TRBD2 (7 bases). The germline V gene encodes CDR1 LGHDT and CDR2 YNNKEL (reference sequence). V lost 8 bases to trimming and J lost 4 bases, with 18 bases between them. The CDR3 contains 14 residues.

The chain has TRBV2 and TRBJ2-5; TRBD1 aligns across 10 bases. This CDR3 region has 17 residues. Germline V CDR1 and CDR2: SNHLY, FYNNEI. V lost 7 bases, J lost 5 bases, and 16 bases stayed unmatched. CDR3 DNA sequence: TGTGCCAGCACCCGTCGCACCCGACAGGGGGCGGTGGAGACCCAGTACTTC. The encoded protein is CASTRRTRQGAVETQYF. Variable domain in full (rest from reference TRBV2 and TRBJ2-5): EPEVTQTPSHQVTQMGQEVILRCVPISNHLYFYWYRQILGQKVEFLVSFYNNEISEKSEIFDDQFSVERPDGSNFTLKIRSTKLEDSAMYFCASTRRTRQGAVETQYFGPGTRLLVL.

The chain has TRBV28 and TRBJ1-1, with D possibly TRBD1 on 5 matching bases. This CDR3 contains 12 residues. Per the germline V gene, CDR1 is MDHEN and CDR2 is SYDVKM. V was clipped by 9 bases and J by 1 base, with 9 bases between them. As DNA, the CDR3 is TGTGCCAGTGCAGACAGGAACACTGAAGCTTTCTTT. Translating gives CASADRNTEAFF.

The rearrangement joins TRBV24-1 to TRBJ2-2; no firm D call. The CDR3 has 14 amino acids. Between the trimmed V and J ends, which lost 10 bases and 0 bases, there was a span of 11 bases. Germline lookup yields CDR1 KGHDR and CDR2 SFDVKD. CDR3 sequence reads: CATQSAPNTGELFF. The DNA for the CDR3 is TGTGCCACTCAGTCCGCCCCGAACACCGGGGAGCTGTTTTTT.

V and J are TRBV30 and TRBJ1-4; D possibly corresponds to TRBD1 (5 bases). The V and J ends lost 0 bases and 8 bases respectively, with 22 bases between them. The CDR3 loop spans 17 amino acids. Germline loops: CDR1 GTSNPN, CDR2 SVGIG (reference sequence). CDR3 region: CAWSVGVVSGVGEKLFF. CDR3 sequence (DNA): TGTGCCTGGAGTGTAGGGGTGGTGTCGGGGGTCGGGGAAAAACTGTTTTTT.

This clone was found once. J is TRBJ2-1 and V is TRBV7-3; TRBD2 agrees at 7 bases. Germline V gene lookup returns CDR1 SGHTA and CDR2 FQGTGA. J gave up 6 bases and V 2 bases, and 4 bases lay outside the gene matches. The CDR3 runs to 14 residues. The CDR3 spells CASSLGLGINEQFF. The DNA of the CDR3 is TGTGCCAGCAGCTTAGGACTAGGTATCAATGAGCAGTTCTTC.

The chain carries TRBV7-2 and TRBJ2-1; 9 nucleotides agree with TRBD2. Germline V gives CDR1 SGHTA, CDR2 FQGNSA. Trimming at V came to 2 bases and at J to 2 bases, leaving 1 base not matched to a gene. The CDR3 consists of 15 residues. The CDR3 sequence is CASSLLAGAYNEQFF. The CDR3 DNA reads TGTGCCAGCAGCTTATTAGCGGGGGCCTACAATGAGCAGTTCTTC.

This clone is a singleton in its sample. CDR3 protein: CAWSVAGLAQNYGYTF. CDR3 DNA: TGTGCCTGGAGTGTGGCAGGGCTCGCTCAAAACTATGGCTACACCTTC. This chain connects TRBV30 to TRBJ1-2; D is perhaps TRBD1 (5 bases). Germline CDR1 reads GTSNPN; CDR2 reads SVGIG (reference sequence). The CDR3 extends over 16 amino acids. Deletions cut 0 bases from V and 2 bases from J, with 16 bases between. The full variable domain, with the rest looked up from reference TRBV30 and TRBJ1-2, is SQTIHQWPATLVQPVGSPLSLECTVEGTSNPNLYWYRQAAGRGLQLLFYSVGIGQISSEVPQNLSASRPQDRQFILSSKKLLLSDSGFYLCAWSVAGLAQNYGYTFGSGTRLTVV.

The chain employs TRBV5-1 and TRBJ1-1; D possibly corresponds to TRBD1 (5 bases). Germline V gene data show CDR1 as SGHRS and CDR2 as YFSETQ. Trimming stripped 0 bases from V and 4 bases from J, with 16 bases between. The CDR3 consists of 16 residues. CDR3 in amino acids: CASSLAGWAGGTEAFF. Here the CDR3 DNA reads TGCGCCAGCAGCTTGGCCGGCTGGGCCGGGGGCACTGAAGCTTTCTTT.